The T cell receptor beta chain described here comes from a study of blood T cell repertoires in COVID-19. The CDR3 contains 15 residues. CDR1 is LGHDT, CDR2 YNNKEL, per germline (reference sequence). V lost 7 bases to trimming and J lost 2 bases, with 17 bases between them. The assay was immunoSEQ multiplex PCR, and TCRdb's table has in-frame clones only and misses some. The sample carries 200,000 or so clones, over 70% recorded once. This sequence joins TRBV3-1 (or the pseudogene TRBV3-2) and TRBJ2-5, with D possibly matching TRBD2 (6 bases). The sequencing input was peripheral blood. This TCR was recovered from a woman aged 70-85 years with acute or convalescent COVID-19. CDR3 sequence (DNA): TGTGCCAGCACCCTCGGACCTAGCGCGCAAGAGACCCAGTACTTC. Its protein product is CASTLGPSAQETQYF.